Sequencing of this TCR beta chain was carried out in a study of TIL therapy for anti-PD-1-resistant metastatic lung cancer (dated by TCRdb to 2020 to 2023). Study-level background: Enrolled patients had a median age of around 58 years (range about 38-75) and a median tumor PD-L1 proportion score of about 5.9%. The cohort was predominantly lung adenocarcinoma, with four EGFR-mutant and two ALK-rearranged tumors, and half of patients were current or former smokers. Clonotypes were tracked across tumor, expanded TIL product and serial blood samples by T cell receptor beta sequencing of tumor and peripheral blood. A median non-synonymous tumor mutation burden of under 1.9 mutations per megabase was determined across the cohort by whole-exome sequencing.

Explained via the paper, the time point label denotes: pre-treatment sample, taken before nivolumab and TIL therapy. Baseline tumor samples were excised metastases, mostly pleural nodules or supraclavicular lymph nodes, from the same resection used to grow TIL. Tumors were harvested before any PD-1/PD-L1 blockade; patients then received nivolumab, and those progressing received lymphodepletion, expanded TIL infusion and IL-2. A phase I trial run at two centers enrolled adults with stage 4 NSCLC between October 2017 and early 2020. The samples were drawn from an open-label, single-arm phase I trial testing tumor-infiltrating lymphocyte therapy combined with nivolumab in advanced non-small cell lung cancer. Portions of each resected tumor were snap-frozen in liquid nitrogen and stored at -80 °C. Using laser-capture macrodissection, tumor regions of interest were selected on H&E sections, then pulverized into 15 mg aliquots and extracted using Qiagen Allprep kits.

The CDR3 covers 16 residues, taking in both the cysteine and the phenylalanine. Only the CDR3 region is kept as DNA, spanning 48 bases read in frame from base 1. Between the V and J ends, shortened by 0 bases and 1 base respectively, the junction contains 11 bases. Reading the germline V gene gives CDR1 MNHNS and CDR2 SASEGT. Concerning this clone itself: The specificity of this receptor is unknown. Base qualities were left out, and no much larger clone turns up one base away.

Using bias-controlled multiplex PCR with the immunoSEQ v3 hsTCRB kit, the TCR beta CDR3 regions were amplified from genomic DNA. The TCR libraries were sequenced on an Illumina NextSeq 500 to approximately 2 million read pairs for survey level or 5-6 million read pairs for deep level. From the authors' description of their analysis: The immunoSEQ Analyzer software assigned V, D and J genes, filtered out non-productive sequences, and reported clonality. Repertoires of infused TIL and blood were compared using productive Simpson clonality and the Morisita overlap index of productive TRB rearrangements. The source is immuneACCESS, and TCRdb retained only in-frame sequences with V and J called. Part of the clones is not carried over; for the studies checked, unresolved V genes explain less than half of this, and the remainder is unexplained. The DNA gave D and trimming, while V, J and clone size come from that table. The sample table shows under 100,000 clones, and about three fifths are seen once. The ten largest clones add up to around 9.9% of the sample.

Results and caveats for the whole study, not just this receptor: The study protocol defined all tumor marker inferences as exploratory. TIL culture showed high clonal turnover, with many enriched product clones undetected in the baseline tumor, suggesting clonal contraction rather than faithful expansion. Higher clonality and lower diversity were observed in expanded TIL cultures than in baseline intratumoral T cells (median clonality around 5.7% vs 31%, p < 0.0001). Generalizability was limited because the cohort was highly selected, with more treatment-naive, never-smoker and oncogene-addicted patients included than is typical.

This sequence was found in a person aged 30 to 80 with non-small cell lung cancer. The sample was tumor tissue, taken at baseline. Recombination connected TRBV6-1 to TRBJ2-3, with the D gene too uncertain to name. The CDR3 has the sequence CASSEARYQRTDTQYF. The DNA sequence is TGTGCCAGCAGTGAAGCGCGCTACCAGCGCACAGATACGCAGTATTTT.